The next 23 T cell receptor beta chains were all read from a single sample in a study of blood T cells in healthy people across ages. The authors ran a second PCR of about 6 to 11 cycles using a sample-barcoded 5' primer and a J-beta primer mix. TCRdb passed the 5' RACE reads through MiXCR, listing each CDR3 protein once. The sample gives approximately 1,000,000 distinct CDR3 sequences, approximately 38% of which show up once; less than 15% is in the top ten. Sequenced sample: blood. Receptors were obtained from a man between 18 and 35 years old in good health.

A remark on this clonotype: This may come from a read error, since a much larger clone is one base off. V gene TRBV20-1 combines with J gene TRBJ2-7, with D possibly matching TRBD2 (6 bases). This CDR3 region has 16 residues. Looked up from germline, CDR1 is DFQATT and CDR2 is SNEGSKA (reference sequence). Deletions cut 2 bases from V and 0 bases from J, with 17 bases between. In nucleotides, the CDR3 is TGCAGTGCTAGACTCCCTCGGGAGACAAGCTCCTACGAGCAGTACTTC. Translated, it gives CSARLPRETSSYEQYF.

J is TRBJ1-6 and V is TRBV10-3; TRBD1 agrees at 8 bases. This CDR3 contains 17 residues. CDR1 and CDR2 (germline): ENHRY, SYGVKD. The V segment lost 2 bases and the J segment 9 bases; nucleotides outside the gene matches: 12. The CDR3 sequence is CAISEPAGTGAISPLHF. In DNA form, the CDR3 reads TGTGCCATCAGTGAGCCGGCCGGGACAGGAGCCATTTCACCCCTCCACTTT.

The V gene is TRBV7-8, the J gene TRBJ2-3; TRBD1 matches at 8 bases. The germline V gene has CDR1 SGHVS and CDR2 FQNEAQ. V trimming: 10 bases; J trimming: 2 bases; junction bases outside the gene matches: 11. This CDR3 contains 15 residues. The CDR3 DNA sequence: TGTGCCACATGGACAGGGATGCCCTACACAGATACGCAGTATTTT. Translating it yields CATWTGMPYTDTQYF.

This clonotype came up a few times. The CDR3 loop is CASSTGTYEQYF. DNA of the CDR3: TGTGCCAGCAGCACGGGGACTTACGAGCAGTACTTC. This sequence joins TRBV7-2 and TRBJ2-7, with D perhaps TRBD2 (6 bases). Per germline, CDR1 SGHTA and CDR2 FQGNSA. This CDR3 has 12 amino acids. V lost 5 bases and J lost 4, with 9 bases in between.

This clonotype was recorded a few times. The chain is built from TRBV14 and TRBJ2-5; 8 bases match TRBD1. The CDR3 length is 14 residues. The germline V gene has CDR1 SGHDN and CDR2 FVKESK. The CDR3 reads CASRRQGLRQTQYF. The CDR3 region has the DNA TGTGCTTCACGCCGACAGGGGTTAAGGCAGACCCAGTACTTC.

The gene calls are TRBV6-6 and TRBJ1-5, with 10 positions matching TRBD1. CDR1 is MNHNY, CDR2 SVGAGI, per germline (reference sequence). V lost 6 bases and J lost 4; bases outside the gene matches: 3. The CDR3 contains 14 residues. CDR3 protein: CASRRQGANQPQHF. The DNA of the CDR3 is TGTGCCAGCAGGCGACAGGGGGCTAATCAGCCCCAGCATTTT.

The rearrangement joins TRBV27 to TRBJ2-1; 9 bases fit TRBD2. CDR1 and CDR2 (germline): MNHEY, SMNVEV (reference sequence). The CDR3 has 16 residues. V gave up 5 bases and J gave up 3 bases; unmatched junction bases: 8. The CDR3 coding sequence is TGTGCCAGCAGTCGGAGCGGGGGGCCCAACTACAATGAGCAGTTCTTC. It encodes CASSRSGGPNYNEQFF.

A few counts support this clonotype. V gene TRBV3-1 combines with J gene TRBJ1-2; no clear D gene. The CDR3 runs 16 residues. Per germline, CDR1 LGHDT and CDR2 YNNKEL (reference sequence). V gave up 2 bases and J gave up 6 bases, with 19 bases separating them. CDR3 in DNA: TGTGCCAGCAGCCAAACATGGGGTAGAGTGATCGATGGCTACACCTTC. Its translation is CASSQTWGRVIDGYTF.

As for this clonotype: Given a much more abundant clone one base away, this may be a read error. The V call is TRBV12-3 or TRBV12-4, the J call TRBJ2-1, with 8 bases that match TRBD1. CDR3 size: 15 residues. V was clipped by 1 base and J by 8 bases; unmatched bases: 7. The CDR3 protein is CASSLGNRGFDEQFF. The CDR3 DNA follows: TGTGCCAGCAGTTTAGGGAACAGGGGGTTCGATGAGCAGTTCTTC.

This clonotype came up a few times. The chain links TRBV12-5 to TRBJ2-1; the match to TRBD1 covers 10 bases. Germline V gives CDR1 LGHNT, CDR2 FRNRAP. V dropped 1 base and J dropped 8; count of bases not matched to a gene: 8. This CDR3 contains 16 residues. In DNA form, the CDR3 reads TGTGCTAGTGGTTTGGAAGGGACAGGGGAAGCGGATGAGCAGTTCTTC. It codes for CASGLEGTGEADEQFF.

V usage is TRBV20-1 and J usage is TRBJ2-1; 9 positions agree with TRBD2. The end of the DNA fits TRBJ2-7 better, so the J call may be wrong. The CDR3 is 18 residues long. From germline, CDR1 is DFQATT and CDR2 SNEGSKA (reference sequence). The CDR3 spells CSARPGLAVPASYNEQYF. The DNA of the CDR3 is TGCAGTGCTAGACCGGGACTAGCAGTACCTGCCTCCTACAATGAGCAGTACTTC.

This clonotype has at least ten counts. CDR3 DNA sequence: TGTGCCAGCAGCTCCCAGACAGGGCCAGATACGCAGTATTTT. Protein: CASSSQTGPDTQYF. V usage is TRBV7-2 and J usage is TRBJ2-3; 7 bases map to TRBD1. The germline gives CDR1 SGHTA, CDR2 FQGNSA. V lost 4 bases and J lost 4; bases outside the gene matches: 5. The length of the CDR3 is 14 residues.

Comment on this clonotype: Since a much larger clone is just one base distant, this may be a read error. The chain is built from TRBV29-1 and TRBJ2-7; the D gene is possibly TRBD2 (6 bases). The J call may be mistaken, given a closer DNA end match to TRBJ2-5. The germline CDR1 and CDR2 sequences are SQVTM and ANQGSEA. The CDR3 runs 15 residues. This chain's CDR3 is CSVGRLPGDQETQYF. The CDR3, as DNA: TGCAGCGTTGGTAGACTACCGGGAGACCAAGAGACCCAGTACTTC.

V gene TRBV7-2 combines with J gene TRBJ2-7, with D perhaps TRBD1 (5 bases). The CDR3 consists of 13 residues. Germline values: CDR1 SGHTA, CDR2 FQGNSA. V lost 4 bases, J lost 4 bases, and 11 bases lay in between. The CDR3 region is CASSSITGYEQYF. The CDR3 DNA reads as TGTGCCAGCAGCTCTATCACAGGTTACGAGCAGTACTTC. Looking up the rest from reference TRBV7-2 and TRBJ2-7 gives the full variable domain: GAGVSQSPSNKVTEKGKDVELRCDPISGHTALYWYRQSLGQGLEFLIYFQGNSAPDKSGLPSDRFSAERTGGSVSTLTIQRTQQEDSAVYLCASSSITGYEQYFGPGTRLTVT.

This chain connects TRBV3-1 to TRBJ2-1; D possibly corresponds to TRBD2 (6 bases). Germline V CDR1 and CDR2: LGHDT, YNNKEL (reference sequence). The CDR3 is made up of 14 amino acids. V was shortened by 0 bases and J by 6 bases, with 9 bases between the two germline ends. CDR3 coding DNA: TGTGCCAGCAGCCAAGAGCGGGACGGCAATGAGCAGTTCTTC. It specifies CASSQERDGNEQFF.

This clonotype was seen a handful of times. This chain links TRBV9 with TRBJ2-7; no clear D. Germline CDR1 is SGDLS and CDR2 is YYNGEE. This CDR3 has 15 residues. V was shortened by 1 base and J by 0 bases, with 11 bases between the two germline ends. The CDR3 sequence: CASSVSAASSYEQYF. The CDR3, as DNA: TGTGCCAGCAGCGTATCAGCAGCGAGCTCCTACGAGCAGTACTTC.

This clonotype occurred many times. V usage is TRBV7-2 and J usage is TRBJ1-2; D is undetermined. Germline CDR1 reads SGHTA; CDR2 reads FQGNSA. Trimming took off 1 base at V and 1 base at J, with 10 bases between the two ends. The CDR3 has 15 residues. The CDR3: CASSLGGGNNYGYTF. The CDR3 nucleotides are TGTGCCAGCAGCTTAGGGGGAGGGAATAACTATGGCTACACCTTC.

The rearrangement uses TRBV20-1 and TRBJ1-6; tentatively, D is TRBD1 (6 bases). This CDR3 has 19 residues. The germline V gene has CDR1 DFQATT and CDR2 SNEGSKA (reference sequence). Trimming removed 5 bases at V and 0 bases at J, with 23 bases between. The CDR3, as DNA: TGCAGTGCTCCCGCGGGGGGGCAGACCTTTAGCTCCTATAATTCACCCCTCCACTTT. It yields the protein CSAPAGGQTFSSYNSPLHF.

This clonotype was seen a handful of times. The V call is TRBV12-3 or TRBV12-4, the J call TRBJ2-3; 8 bases map to TRBD2. The CDR3 spans 17 residues. J gave up 0 bases and V 2 bases, and 7 bases lay outside the gene matches. CDR3 DNA: TGTGCCAGCAGTTTAAGGACTAGCAGCGCTAGCACAGATACGCAGTATTTT. Amino acids: CASSLRTSSASTDTQYF.

The J gene is TRBJ2-1, the V gene TRBV10-3, with D possibly TRBD2 on 6 matching bases. This CDR3 is 16 amino acids long. Per germline, CDR1 ENHRY and CDR2 SYGVKD. V was shortened by 2 bases and J by 1 base, with 12 bases between the two germline ends. The CDR3 DNA follows: TGTGCCATCAGTGAGGGAGGAGGGTATTCCTACAATGAGCAGTTCTTC. It yields the protein CAISEGGGYSYNEQFF.

The V call is TRBV12-3 or TRBV12-4, the J call TRBJ2-4, with 14 bases aligning to TRBD2. The CDR3 runs 17 residues. The V segment lost 4 bases and the J segment 3 bases; nucleotides outside the gene matches: 5. The CDR3 protein is CASSSGTSGGFKNIQYF. The CDR3 DNA is TGTGCCAGCAGTTCGGGGACTAGCGGGGGTTTCAAAAACATTCAGTACTTC.

For this clonotype: This may come from a read error, since a much larger clone is one base off. The genes are TRBV5-1 and TRBJ2-7; TRBD1 matches at 7 bases. Germline assignment: CDR1 SGHRS and CDR2 YFSETQ. CDR3 length equals 13 residues. DNA for the CDR3: TGCGCCGGCAGCCGGGACAGCTCCTACGAGCAGTACTTC. Protein sequence: CAGSRDSSYEQYF.

The J gene is TRBJ1-1, the V gene TRBV2; D gene unclear. Trimming removed 10 bases from V and 5 bases from J, with 17 bases in between. Germline CDR1 SNHLY, CDR2 FYNNEI. CDR3 size: 13 residues. CDR3 nucleotide sequence: TGTGCCATCCTAGCTAGCTCGAGGACTGAAGCTTTCTTT. Its protein is CAILASSRTEAFF.